The 23 T cell receptor beta chains below come from one sample, sequenced in a study of T cells in localized non-small cell lung cancer. Profiling relied on immunoSEQ multiplex PCR, and the TCRdb table lists in-frame clones only, not all of them. The sample holds nearly 6,000 clones, around a quarter seen once. The source was lung tumor tissue, collected before any cancer treatment. These receptors were taken from a female donor of 60 years or more with stage I lung adenocarcinoma.

This chain links TRBV9 with TRBJ2-6, with D uncertain. The germline CDR1 and CDR2 sequences are SGDLS and YYNGEE. Trimming stripped 5 bases from V and 2 bases from J, with 8 bases between. The CDR3 has 14 amino acids. The CDR3 DNA follows: TGTGCCAGCAGTGAAAGGGCTGGGGCCAACGTCCTGACTTTC. Translating it yields CASSERAGANVLTF. Variable domain in full (rest from reference TRBV9 and TRBJ2-6): DSGVTQTPKHLITATGQRVTLRCSPRSGDLSVYWYQQSLDQGLQFLIQYYNGEERAKGNILERFSAQQFPDLHSELNLSSLELGDSALYFCASSERAGANVLTFGAGSRLTVL.

This rearrangement joins TRBV19 to TRBJ1-2; TRBD1 agrees at 11 bases. V dropped 5 bases and J dropped 8; count of bases not matched to a gene: 10. The CDR3 is 15 residues long. CDR1 is LNHDA and CDR2 is SQIVND in the germline V gene (reference sequence). The chain's CDR3 is CASSPGQGASLGYTF. The CDR3 bases are TGTGCCAGTAGTCCCGGACAGGGGGCCTCCCTAGGCTACACCTTC.

This chain connects TRBV6-8 to TRBJ2-4; D is perhaps TRBD2 (6 bases). V was cut by 4 bases and J by 5 bases, with 27 bases left in between. CDR1 and CDR2 (germline): MNHGY, SAAAGT. This CDR3 is built from 19 residues. The CDR3 sequence: CASSSRSGDSGAGENIQYF. Written as DNA, the CDR3 is TGTGCCAGCAGTTCGCGATCCGGGGATAGCGGAGCCGGGGAAAACATTCAGTACTTC.

This clone qualifies as medium-sized. The chain combines TRBV28 with TRBJ1-1; D is uncertain. V was trimmed by 4 bases and J by 6 bases, leaving 18 bases between them. The CDR3 totals 15 residues. The V gene's germline CDR1 is MDHEN and CDR2 SYDVKM. The CDR3 DNA sequence: TGTGCCAGCAGTTCGCAGGCTAGGCCCCTCGCTGAAGCTTTCTTT. Translated, it gives CASSSQARPLAEAFF.

The chain is built from TRBV6-8 and TRBJ2-3; D gene uncertain. The CDR3 spans 15 residues. Trimming left V 0 bases short and J 0 bases short, with 7 bases between. CDR1 is MNHGY, CDR2 SAAAGT, per germline. CDR3 protein: CASSYSRASTDTQYF. In DNA form, the CDR3 reads TGTGCCAGCAGTTACTCCCGGGCTAGCACAGATACGCAGTATTTT.

The chain has TRBV19 and TRBJ1-1, with D maybe TRBD1 (5 bases). The length of the CDR3 is 16 residues. Germline V gene sequence: CDR1 LNHDA, CDR2 SQIVND (reference sequence). V shed 0 bases and J shed 4 bases, with 15 bases lying between them. CDR3 loop: CASSIELRGLGTEAFF. For the CDR3, the DNA is TGTGCCAGTAGTATAGAATTGCGGGGCTTGGGCACTGAAGCTTTCTTT.

This chain uses TRBV12-5 with TRBJ2-2; D could derive from TRBD1 or TRBD2 (5 bases each). The germline V gene encodes CDR1 LGHNT and CDR2 FRNRAP. The CDR3 sequence is 14 residues long. DNA for the CDR3: TGTGCCAGCATCAATAGGGACCCAGGCGGGGAGCTGTTTTTT. Translated, it gives CASINRDPGGELFF.

The chain carries TRBV29-1 and TRBJ2-2, with a tentative D call TRBD1 (6 bases). The V and J ends lost 5 bases and 1 base respectively, with 11 bases between them. The CDR3 consists of 14 residues. Germline V gene sequence: CDR1 SQVTM, CDR2 ANQGSEA. The DNA for the CDR3 is TGCAGCGTTCGGACAGCCTTGAACACCGGGGAGCTGTTTTTT. Translation gives CSVRTALNTGELFF.

The chain's CDR3 is CASSYEFIGRGSYNEQFF. The CDR3 DNA reads TGTGCCAGCAGCTACGAATTCATTGGCAGGGGCTCCTACAATGAGCAGTTCTTC. The chain links TRBV7-4 to TRBJ2-1; D is possibly TRBD1 (6 bases). CDR1 is SGHVT, CDR2 SQSDAQ, per germline. V was shortened by 4 bases and J by 0 bases, with 19 bases between the two germline ends. This CDR3 comprises 18 residues. Combining the CDR3 with reference TRBV7-4 and TRBJ2-1 gives the whole variable domain GAGVSQSPRYKVAKRGRDVALRCDSISGHVTLYWYRQTLGQGSEVLTYSQSDAQRDKSGRPSGRFSAERPERSVSTLKIQRTEQGDSAVYLCASSYEFIGRGSYNEQFFGPGTRLTVL.

This clone has at least ten counts. The chain links TRBV11-3 to TRBJ2-3; a weak D match, TRBD1 (5 bases). Deletions cut 1 base from V and 0 bases from J, with 20 bases between. This CDR3 spans 19 amino acids. Germline-derived CDR1 and CDR2 are SGHNT and YENEEA. The DNA of the CDR3 is TGTGCCAGCAGCTTAGTCAGGTTGGACACCGTATTTAGCACAGATACGCAGTATTTT. Its protein product is CASSLVRLDTVFSTDTQYF. The full variable domain, its missing parts supplied by reference TRBV11-3 and TRBJ2-3, is EAGVVQSPRYKIIEKKQPVAFWCNPISGHNTLYWYLQNLGQGPELLIRYENEEAVDDSQLPKDRFSAERLKGVDSTLKIQPAELGDSAVYLCASSLVRLDTVFSTDTQYFGPGTRLTVL.

The chain carries TRBV28 and TRBJ2-1, with 9 bases identical to TRBD2. This CDR3 has 18 amino acids. V lost 2 bases, J lost 2 bases, and 10 bases stayed unmatched. CDR1 is MDHEN and CDR2 is SYDVKM in the germline V gene. CDR3 amino acids: CASSLGGAGGGTYNEQFF. The DNA for the CDR3 is TGTGCCAGCAGTTTAGGGGGAGCGGGAGGTGGAACCTACAATGAGCAGTTCTTC.

The chain couples TRBV15 to TRBJ2-1, with 10 nucleotides matching TRBD2. The CDR3 has 19 residues. Per the germline V gene, CDR1 is LNHNV and CDR2 is YYDKDF (reference sequence). V was clipped by 1 base and J by 1 base; unmatched bases: 10. CDR3 bases: TGTGCCACCAGCAGAGGGAGCCTAGCGGGAGCTCTTTCCTACAATGAGCAGTTCTTC. Translated: CATSRGSLAGALSYNEQFF. Filled out from reference TRBV15 and TRBJ2-1, the complete variable domain reads DAMVIQNPRYQVTQFGKPVTLSCSQTLNHNVMYWYQQKSSQAPKLLFHYYDKDFNNEADTPDNFQSRRPNTSFCFLDIRSPGLGDTAMYLCATSRGSLAGALSYNEQFFGPGTRLTVL.

The chain couples TRBV9 to TRBJ1-2, with D unclear. The CDR3 is 13 residues long. Looked up from germline, CDR1 is SGDLS and CDR2 is YYNGEE. V gave up 4 bases and J gave up 3 bases, with 10 bases separating them. CDR3 residues: CASSPTADYGYTF. DNA of the CDR3: TGTGCCAGCAGCCCGACTGCCGACTATGGCTACACCTTC. Based on the CDR3 plus reference TRBV9 and TRBJ1-2, the full variable domain is DSGVTQTPKHLITATGQRVTLRCSPRSGDLSVYWYQQSLDQGLQFLIQYYNGEERAKGNILERFSAQQFPDLHSELNLSSLELGDSALYFCASSPTADYGYTFGSGTRLTVV.

The chain recombines TRBV9 with TRBJ2-1; a weak D match, TRBD2 (6 bases). The CDR3 runs 14 residues. Germline V gene lookup returns CDR1 SGDLS and CDR2 YYNGEE. Trimming took off 6 bases at V and 0 bases at J, with 10 bases between the two ends. This CDR3 reads CASKRDFSYNEQFF. For the CDR3, the DNA is TGTGCCAGCAAAAGGGACTTCTCCTACAATGAGCAGTTCTTC.

The CDR3 DNA is TGTGCCAGCAGCGGTAGCGGGACCAGCACAGATACGCAGTATTTT. It specifies CASSGSGTSTDTQYF. This chain connects TRBV6-8 to TRBJ2-3, with TRBD2 identical over 8 bases. J was trimmed by 0 bases and V by 6 bases; bases with no gene match: 5. This CDR3 spans 15 amino acids. Germline lookup yields CDR1 MNHGY and CDR2 SAAAGT.

The chain combines TRBV29-1 with TRBJ2-3; TRBD2 agrees at 10 bases. The CDR3 contains 14 residues. V was clipped by 3 bases and J by 6 bases; unmatched bases: 6. Looked up from germline, CDR1 is SQVTM and CDR2 is ANQGSEA. CDR3 protein: CSVDPGTSEDTQYF. CDR3 bases: TGCAGCGTTGATCCCGGGACTAGCGAGGATACGCAGTATTTT.

The rearrangement uses TRBV29-1 and TRBJ1-2, with 11 bases aligning to TRBD1. The CDR3 is 12 residues long. Trimming removed 5 bases from V and 8 bases from J; junction bases left unmatched: 4. Germline assignment: CDR1 SQVTM and CDR2 ANQGSEA. CDR3 DNA: TGCAGCGTTTGGACAGGGGGCGTCGGCTACACCTTC. Translated, it gives CSVWTGGVGYTF.

The V call is TRBV11-3, the J call TRBJ2-6, with 9 bases identical to TRBD2. V lost 5 bases and J lost 4; bases outside the gene matches: 6. The germline V gene has CDR1 SGHNT and CDR2 YENEEA. CDR3 length: 16 residues. The CDR3: CASSLGLAAGANVLTF. CDR3 nucleotides: TGTGCCAGCAGCCTGGGACTAGCTGCCGGGGCCAACGTCCTGACTTTC.

There are a few counts of this clone. The gene calls are TRBV6-8 and TRBJ2-7, with 16 bases matching TRBD2. This CDR3 spans 16 amino acids. Germline CDR1 reads MNHGY; CDR2 reads SAAAGT. The J segment lost 0 bases and the V segment lost 10 bases, leaving 6 bases of the junction unmatched. CDR3 coding DNA: TGTGCCATCACCGGGACTAGCGGGAGGGGCTCCTACGAGCAGTACTTC. Its translation is CAITGTSGRGSYEQYF.

This clone turned up a few times. The J gene is TRBJ2-7, the V gene TRBV12-5; D unclear. Germline-derived CDR1 and CDR2 are LGHNT and FRNRAP. This CDR3 is 13 amino acids long. V lost 7 bases and J lost 9, with 19 bases in between. The chain's CDR3 is CASAPQAQGRQYF. CDR3 DNA sequence: TGTGCTAGTGCCCCCCAGGCGCAAGGAAGGCAGTACTTC.

J is TRBJ2-3 and V is TRBV9, with TRBD2 identical over 9 bases. After removal of 0 bases from V and 7 bases from J, the junction contained 9 bases not matched to a gene. There are 16 residues in the CDR3. In germline, CDR1 is SGDLS, CDR2 YYNGEE. DNA of the CDR3: TGTGCCAGCAGCGTAGGGGCTAGCGGGACCCCTAATACGCAGTATTTT. Translation: CASSVGASGTPNTQYF.

This clone was seen a single time. The gene calls are TRBV18 and TRBJ1-2, with 8 positions matching TRBD1. Germline V lookup: CDR1 KGHSH, CDR2 LQKENI. The V gene end was trimmed by 8 bases and the J gene end by 3 bases; junction bases not matched to a gene: 5. This CDR3 is built from 13 residues. CDR3 coding DNA: TGTGCCAGCGCCACAGGGGGTGACTATGGCTACACCTTC. Protein product: CASATGGDYGYTF.

V gene TRBV15 combines with J gene TRBJ2-1; D not resolved. The CDR3 spans 14 residues. Trimming took 1 base from V and 10 from J, leaving 14 bases between them. Per germline, CDR1 LNHNV and CDR2 YYDKDF (reference sequence). The CDR3 loop is CATSRGIMDGEQFF. The CDR3 nucleotides are TGTGCCACCAGCAGAGGGATTATGGACGGAGAGCAGTTCTTC.